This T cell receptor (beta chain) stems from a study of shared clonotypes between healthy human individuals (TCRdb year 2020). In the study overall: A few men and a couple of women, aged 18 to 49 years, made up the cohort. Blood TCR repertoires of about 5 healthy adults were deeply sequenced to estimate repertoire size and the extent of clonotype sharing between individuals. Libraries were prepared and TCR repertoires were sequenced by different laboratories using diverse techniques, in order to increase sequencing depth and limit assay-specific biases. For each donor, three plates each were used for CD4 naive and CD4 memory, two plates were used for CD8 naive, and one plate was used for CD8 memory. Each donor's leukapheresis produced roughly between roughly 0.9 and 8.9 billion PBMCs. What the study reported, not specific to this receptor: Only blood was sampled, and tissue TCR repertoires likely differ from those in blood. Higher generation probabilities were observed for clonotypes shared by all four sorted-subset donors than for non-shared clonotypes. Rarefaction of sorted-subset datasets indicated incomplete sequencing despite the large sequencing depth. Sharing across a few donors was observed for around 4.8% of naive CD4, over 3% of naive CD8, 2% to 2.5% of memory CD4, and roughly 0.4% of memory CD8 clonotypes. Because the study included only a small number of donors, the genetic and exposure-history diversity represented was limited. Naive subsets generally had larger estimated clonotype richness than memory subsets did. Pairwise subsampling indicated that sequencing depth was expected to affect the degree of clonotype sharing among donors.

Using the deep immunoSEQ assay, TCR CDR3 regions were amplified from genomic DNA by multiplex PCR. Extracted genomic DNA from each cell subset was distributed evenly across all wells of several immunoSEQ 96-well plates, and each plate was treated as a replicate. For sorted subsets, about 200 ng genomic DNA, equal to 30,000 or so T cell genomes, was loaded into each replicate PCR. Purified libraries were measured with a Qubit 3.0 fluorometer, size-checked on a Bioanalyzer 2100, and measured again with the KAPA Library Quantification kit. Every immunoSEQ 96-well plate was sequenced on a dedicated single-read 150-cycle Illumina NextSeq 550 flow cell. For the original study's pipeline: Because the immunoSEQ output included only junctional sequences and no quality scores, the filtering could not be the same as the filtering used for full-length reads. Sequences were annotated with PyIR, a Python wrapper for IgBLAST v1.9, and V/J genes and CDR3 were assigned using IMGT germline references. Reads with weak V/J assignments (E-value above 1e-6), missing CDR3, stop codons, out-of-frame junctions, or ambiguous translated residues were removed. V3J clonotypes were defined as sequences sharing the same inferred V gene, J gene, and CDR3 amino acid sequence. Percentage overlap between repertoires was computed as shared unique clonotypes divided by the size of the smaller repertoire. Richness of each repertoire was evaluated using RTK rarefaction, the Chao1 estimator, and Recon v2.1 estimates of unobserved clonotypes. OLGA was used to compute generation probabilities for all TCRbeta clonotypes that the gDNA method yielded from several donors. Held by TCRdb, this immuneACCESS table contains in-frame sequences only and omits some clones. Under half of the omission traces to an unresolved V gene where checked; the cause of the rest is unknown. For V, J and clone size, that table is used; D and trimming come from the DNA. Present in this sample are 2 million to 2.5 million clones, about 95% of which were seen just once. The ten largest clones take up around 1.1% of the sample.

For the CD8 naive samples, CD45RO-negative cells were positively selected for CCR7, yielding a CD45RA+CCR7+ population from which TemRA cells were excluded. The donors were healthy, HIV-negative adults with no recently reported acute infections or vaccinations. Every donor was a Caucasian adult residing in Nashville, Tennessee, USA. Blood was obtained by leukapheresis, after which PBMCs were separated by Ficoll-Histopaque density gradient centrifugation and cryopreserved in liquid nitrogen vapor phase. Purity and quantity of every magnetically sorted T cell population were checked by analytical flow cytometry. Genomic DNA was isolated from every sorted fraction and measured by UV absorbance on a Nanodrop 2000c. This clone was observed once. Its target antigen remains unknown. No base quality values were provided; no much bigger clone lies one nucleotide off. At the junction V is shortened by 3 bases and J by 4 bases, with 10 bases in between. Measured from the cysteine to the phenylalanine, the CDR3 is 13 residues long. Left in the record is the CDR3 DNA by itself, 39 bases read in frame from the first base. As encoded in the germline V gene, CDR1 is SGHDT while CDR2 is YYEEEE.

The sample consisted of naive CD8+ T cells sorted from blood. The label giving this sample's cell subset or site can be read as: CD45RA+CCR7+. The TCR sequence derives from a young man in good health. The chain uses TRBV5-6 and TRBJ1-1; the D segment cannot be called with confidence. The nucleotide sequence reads TGTGCCAGCAGCTCCTTTAGTGGCACTGAAGCTTTCTTT. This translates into CASSSFSGTEAFF.